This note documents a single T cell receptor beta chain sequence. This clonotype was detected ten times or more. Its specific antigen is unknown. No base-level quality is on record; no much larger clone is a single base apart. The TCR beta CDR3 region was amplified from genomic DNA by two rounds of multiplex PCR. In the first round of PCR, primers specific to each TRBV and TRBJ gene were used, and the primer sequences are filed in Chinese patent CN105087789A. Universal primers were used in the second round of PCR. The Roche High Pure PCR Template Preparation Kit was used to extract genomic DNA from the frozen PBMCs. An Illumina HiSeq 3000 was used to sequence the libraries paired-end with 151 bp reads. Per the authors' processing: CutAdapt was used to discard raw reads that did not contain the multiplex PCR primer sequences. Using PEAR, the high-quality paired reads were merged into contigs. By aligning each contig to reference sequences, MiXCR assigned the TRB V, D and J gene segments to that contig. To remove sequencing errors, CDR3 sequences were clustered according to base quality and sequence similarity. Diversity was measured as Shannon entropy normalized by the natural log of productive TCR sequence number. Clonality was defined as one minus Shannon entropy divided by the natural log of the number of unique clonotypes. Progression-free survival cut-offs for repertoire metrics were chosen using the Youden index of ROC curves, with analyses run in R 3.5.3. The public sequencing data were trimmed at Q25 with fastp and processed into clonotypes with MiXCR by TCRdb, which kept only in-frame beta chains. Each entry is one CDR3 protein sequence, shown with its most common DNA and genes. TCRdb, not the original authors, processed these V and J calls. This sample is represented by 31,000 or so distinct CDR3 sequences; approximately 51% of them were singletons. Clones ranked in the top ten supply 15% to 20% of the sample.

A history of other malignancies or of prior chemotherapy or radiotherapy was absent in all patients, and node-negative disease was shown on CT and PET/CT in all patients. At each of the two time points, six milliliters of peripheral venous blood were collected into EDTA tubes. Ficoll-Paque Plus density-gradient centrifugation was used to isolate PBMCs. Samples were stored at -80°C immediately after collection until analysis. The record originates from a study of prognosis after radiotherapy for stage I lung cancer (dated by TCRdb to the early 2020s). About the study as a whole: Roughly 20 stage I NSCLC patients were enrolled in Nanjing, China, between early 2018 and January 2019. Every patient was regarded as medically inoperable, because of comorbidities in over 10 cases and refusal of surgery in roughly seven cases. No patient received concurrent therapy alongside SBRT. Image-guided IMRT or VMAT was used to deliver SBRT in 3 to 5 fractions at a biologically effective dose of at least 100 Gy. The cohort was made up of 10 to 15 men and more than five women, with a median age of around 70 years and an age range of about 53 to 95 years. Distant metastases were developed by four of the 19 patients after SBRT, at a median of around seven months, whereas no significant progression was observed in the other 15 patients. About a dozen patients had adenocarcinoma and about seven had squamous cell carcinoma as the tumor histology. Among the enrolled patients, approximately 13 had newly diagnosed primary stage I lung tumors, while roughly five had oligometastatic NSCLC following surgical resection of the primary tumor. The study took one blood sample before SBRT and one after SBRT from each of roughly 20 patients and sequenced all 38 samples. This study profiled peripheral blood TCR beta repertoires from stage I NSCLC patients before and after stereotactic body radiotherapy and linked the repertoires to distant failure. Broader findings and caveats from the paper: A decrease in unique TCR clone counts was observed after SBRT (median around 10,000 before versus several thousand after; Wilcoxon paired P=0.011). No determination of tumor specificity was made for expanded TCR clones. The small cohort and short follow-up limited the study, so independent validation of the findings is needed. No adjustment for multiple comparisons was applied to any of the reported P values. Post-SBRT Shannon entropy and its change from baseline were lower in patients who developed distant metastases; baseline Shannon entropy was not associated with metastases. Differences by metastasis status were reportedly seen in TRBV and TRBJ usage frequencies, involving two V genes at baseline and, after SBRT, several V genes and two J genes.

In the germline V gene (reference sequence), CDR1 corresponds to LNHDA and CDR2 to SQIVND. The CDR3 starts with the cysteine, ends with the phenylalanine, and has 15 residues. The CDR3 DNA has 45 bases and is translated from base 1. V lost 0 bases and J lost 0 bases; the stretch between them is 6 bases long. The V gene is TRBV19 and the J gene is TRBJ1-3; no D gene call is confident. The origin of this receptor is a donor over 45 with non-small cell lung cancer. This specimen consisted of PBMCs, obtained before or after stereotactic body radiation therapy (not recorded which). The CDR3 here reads CASSIDRASGNTIYF. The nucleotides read TGTGCCAGTAGTATAGACCGCGCCTCTGGAAACACCATATATTTT.